The clone carrying this T cell receptor (beta chain) was seen repeatedly, ten times or more. TCRbeta library preparation incorporated unique molecular identifiers. From the PCR reads, TCRdb called clonotypes with MiXCR, one entry per CDR3 protein. Of more than 400,000 distinct CDR3 sequences in the sample, approximately 41% were seen once. This specimen belongs to a study of T-cell reconstitution after alpha-beta-depleted transplantation in children. This CDR3 has 14 amino acids. Germline trimming cut 4 bases from V and 9 bases from J; bases unmatched to any gene: 7. The germline gives CDR1 SQVTM, CDR2 ANQGSEA.

The sequencing here drew on PBMCs, taken before TCRalphabeta/CD19-depleted stem cell transplant. This sequence originates from a girl between 2 and 10 years old with aplastic anemia, due to receive a stem cell transplant. This rearrangement joins TRBV29-1 to TRBJ2-1; 12 positions agree with TRBD2. CDR3 region: CSVGPLLAGGEQFF. For the CDR3, the DNA is TGCAGCGTTGGTCCTTTACTAGCGGGAGGTGAGCAGTTCTTC.